The 32 T cell receptor beta chains below come from one sample, sequenced in a study of cytomegalovirus exposure and HLA in healthy donors. Researchers ran the PCR with 60 Vbeta and 13 Jbeta primers. Profiled with immunoSEQ multiplex PCR; TCRdb holds only in-frame clones, not every one. Found here are about 160,000 clones; the top ten clones hold over 1%. Sequenced material: PBMCs. The receptors were sampled from a woman aged 60-75 years in good health and CMV-seronegative.

The CDR3 protein is CASSVDRYQETQYF. DNA for the CDR3: TGTGCCAGCAGCGTCGACAGGTACCAAGAGACCCAGTACTTC. V usage is TRBV2 and J usage is TRBJ2-5; weak D call: TRBD1 (6 bases). This CDR3 is 14 amino acids long. The V and J ends lost 6 bases and 0 bases respectively, with 11 bases between them. CDR1 and CDR2 (germline): SNHLY, FYNNEI.

This sequence joins TRBV28 and TRBJ2-5; D perhaps matches TRBD2 (5 bases). The germline V and J ends were trimmed by 6 bases and 7 bases, with 12 bases remaining between them. There are 12 residues in the CDR3. In germline, CDR1 is MDHEN, CDR2 SYDVKM. CDR3 sequence: CASRRELLTQYF. For the CDR3, the DNA is TGTGCCAGCAGGAGGGAGCTTTTGACCCAGTACTTC.

DNA for the CDR3: TGTGCCAGCTCGGCCAATGGAAACACCATATATTTT. Its protein is CASSANGNTIYF. The J gene is TRBJ1-3, the V gene TRBV18; D uncertain. Trimming shortened V by 6 bases and J by 3 bases, and 6 bases separated the two germline ends. The CDR3 loop spans 12 amino acids. CDR1 and CDR2 from the germline V gene are KGHSH and LQKENI.

The gene calls are TRBV4-1 and TRBJ1-4; D remains ambiguous. The CDR3 sequence is 15 residues long. The germline V gene encodes CDR1 MGHRA and CDR2 YSYEKL. V lost 1 base and J lost 6, with 12 bases in between. CDR3 in amino acids: CASSQVEQSHEKLFF. CDR3 coding DNA: TGCGCCAGCAGCCAAGTCGAACAGAGCCATGAAAAACTGTTTTTT.

The V call is TRBV4-1, the J call TRBJ1-1; TRBD1 agrees at 7 bases. The CDR3 contains 13 residues. Germline values: CDR1 MGHRA, CDR2 YSYEKL. The V segment lost 7 bases and the J segment 0 bases; nucleotides outside the gene matches: 2. This chain's CDR3 is CASTQGMNTEAFF. Written as DNA, the CDR3 is TGCGCCAGCACACAGGGGATGAACACTGAAGCTTTCTTT.

The J gene is TRBJ1-1, the V gene TRBV19; perhaps TRBD1 as D (6 bases). The CDR3 is 13 residues long. CDR1 and CDR2 from the germline V gene are LNHDA and SQIVND (reference sequence). Trimming removed 4 bases from V and 1 base from J, with 7 bases in between. CDR3: CASSRDKNTEAFF. The CDR3 nucleotides are TGTGCCAGTAGTAGGGACAAGAACACTGAAGCTTTCTTT.

The rearrangement uses TRBV5-1 and TRBJ2-5; 7 bases align to TRBD1. Germline V CDR1 and CDR2: SGHRS, YFSETQ. CDR3 length: 13 amino acids. The trim removed 6 bases at V and 3 bases at J, leaving 5 bases unmatched. In DNA, the CDR3 is TGCGCCAGCAACGAGGGGGCGGAAGAGACCCAGTACTTC. The encoded protein is CASNEGAEETQYF.

The CDR3 DNA is TGTGCCACTAGCGGGGGGGCCGCACTTCAGGACAATGAGCAGTTCTTC. The encoded protein is CATSGGAALQDNEQFF. The rearrangement uses TRBV19 and TRBJ2-1; TRBD2 aligns across 12 bases. V gave up 10 bases and J gave up 5 bases; unmatched junction bases: 12. This CDR3 region has 16 residues. In germline, CDR1 is LNHDA, CDR2 SQIVND (reference sequence).

The chain has TRBV5-1 and TRBJ1-6; a possible D gene is TRBD1 (6 bases). V lost 4 bases, J lost 9 bases, and 23 bases lay in between. Germline CDR1 SGHRS, CDR2 YFSETQ. CDR3 length equals 17 residues. The CDR3 nucleotides are TGCGCCAGCAGCCATGGACAGCACTTAGGGATCGGTTCACCCCTCCACTTT. This translates into CASSHGQHLGIGSPLHF.

The gene calls are TRBV7-3 and TRBJ2-5; 11 bases line up with TRBD1. The CDR3 consists of 15 residues. Germline loops: CDR1 SGHTA, CDR2 FQGTGA. The J segment lost 5 bases and the V segment lost 5 bases, leaving 7 bases of the junction unmatched. CDR3 DNA: TGTGCCAGCAGCCTTGGACAGGGGGCTTTGGAGACCCAGTACTTC. Translation: CASSLGQGALETQYF.

V gene TRBV6-5 combines with J gene TRBJ2-1; the D is unclear. CDR3 size: 13 residues. Trimming stripped 4 bases from V and 9 bases from J, with 13 bases between. Germline lookup yields CDR1 MNHEY and CDR2 SVGAGI. The CDR3 is CASSFTAAGEQFF. In DNA form, the CDR3 reads TGTGCCAGCAGTTTCACGGCAGCAGGTGAGCAGTTCTTC.

The CDR3 region is CASSTGAAGEKLFF. Here the CDR3 DNA reads TGTGCCAGTAGTACCGGGGCGGCGGGGGAAAAACTGTTTTTT. The gene calls are TRBV19 and TRBJ1-4; TRBD1 is a possible D gene (5 bases). V lost 4 bases and J 8 bases, leaving 14 bases between the germline ends. Looked up from germline, CDR1 is LNHDA and CDR2 is SQIVND (reference sequence). The CDR3 consists of 14 residues.

V is TRBV10-2 and J is TRBJ2-3; weak D call: TRBD2 (6 bases). This CDR3 spans 14 amino acids. V lost 6 bases, J lost 1 base, and 11 bases lay in between. Germline loops: CDR1 WSHSY, CDR2 SAAADI. CDR3 sequence (DNA): TGCGCCAGCAGGGGAGGACTTGGCACAGATACGCAGTATTTT. Translation gives CASRGGLGTDTQYF.

This chain joins TRBV5-1 and TRBJ2-5; no clear D. Germline CDR1 and CDR2: SGHRS and YFSETQ. The ends were cut back, 0 bases at V and 1 base at J, with 7 bases in the middle. This CDR3 spans 14 amino acids. The CDR3 spells CASSLVGFQETQYF. The CDR3 region has the DNA TGCGCCAGCAGCTTGGTCGGGTTCCAAGAGACCCAGTACTTC.

The rearrangement uses TRBV7-9 and TRBJ1-4, with D hard to call. The length of the CDR3 is 15 residues. Trimming pared 3 bases from V and 3 bases from J, leaving 11 bases between. Germline V lookup: CDR1 SEHNR, CDR2 FQNEAQ (reference sequence). CDR3 amino acids: CASSLRGSANEKLFF. In DNA, the CDR3 is TGTGCCAGCAGCTTGCGAGGGAGCGCTAATGAAAAACTGTTTTTT.

The chain is built from TRBV5-6 and TRBJ2-1; 7 nucleotides line up with TRBD1. Germline V gene lookup returns CDR1 SGHDT and CDR2 YYEEEE. The CDR3 runs to 16 residues. V dropped 0 bases and J dropped 4; count of bases not matched to a gene: 7. CDR3 loop: CASSLGGQVLYNEQFF. The CDR3, as DNA: TGTGCCAGCAGCTTGGGCGGACAGGTCTTATACAATGAGCAGTTCTTC.

J is TRBJ2-7 and V is TRBV27; 7 bases map to TRBD1. Germline-derived CDR1 and CDR2 are MNHEY and SMNVEV (reference sequence). The CDR3 has 14 residues. Trimming took 5 bases from V and 3 from J; bases not matched to a gene: 7. The CDR3 DNA is TGTGCCAGCAGTCAGACGGACAGGAGCTACGAGCAGTACTTC. Its translation is CASSQTDRSYEQYF.

The chain employs TRBV19 and TRBJ1-2; TRBD1 matches at 10 bases. The CDR3 extends over 14 amino acids. Trimming cost V 4 bases and J 8 bases; bases outside gene matches: 7. The V gene's germline CDR1 is LNHDA and CDR2 SQIVND (reference sequence). The CDR3 DNA reads TGTGCCAGTAGTAAACCGGGACAGGGGTGGGGCTACACCTTC. Translating gives CASSKPGQGWGYTF. Full variable domain (outside the CDR3, taken from reference TRBV19 and TRBJ1-2): DGGITQSPKYLFRKEGQNVTLSCEQNLNHDAMYWYRQDPGQGLRLIYYSQIVNDFQKGDIAEGYSVSREKKESFPLTVTSAQKNPTAFYLCASSKPGQGWGYTFGSGTRLTVV.

The chain couples TRBV7-8 to TRBJ1-1, with D uncertain. V was pared by 2 bases and J by 0 bases, with 7 bases between. The V gene's germline CDR1 is SGHVS and CDR2 FQNEAQ. The CDR3 consists of 14 residues. The CDR3 sequence is CASSLRQMNTEAFF. In nucleotides, the CDR3 is TGTGCCAGCAGCTTAAGACAAATGAACACTGAAGCTTTCTTT.

This rearrangement joins TRBV15 to TRBJ2-1; 12 nucleotides align to TRBD2. V was clipped by 0 bases and J by 0 bases; unmatched bases: 9. In germline, CDR1 is LNHNV, CDR2 YYDKDF (reference sequence). CDR3 length equals 20 residues. The CDR3 DNA reads TGTGCCACCAGCAGAGATATCACTAGCGGGGGGTCGAGCTCCTACAATGAGCAGTTCTTC. It encodes CATSRDITSGGSSSYNEQFF.

This rearrangement joins TRBV9 to TRBJ1-3; D unclear. The germline V gene encodes CDR1 SGDLS and CDR2 YYNGEE. This CDR3 contains 11 residues. Trimming pared 2 bases from V and 7 bases from J, leaving 4 bases between. The CDR3 loop is CASSVGNTIYF. The CDR3 nucleotides read TGTGCCAGCAGCGTCGGGAACACCATATATTTT.

The gene calls are TRBV7-3 and TRBJ2-2, with D possibly being TRBD1 (6 bases). Per the germline V gene, CDR1 is SGHTA and CDR2 is FQGTGA. CDR3 length equals 14 residues. The germline V and J ends were trimmed by 1 base and 5 bases, with 8 bases remaining between them. CDR3 residues: CASSLSRGTGELFF. The CDR3 DNA reads as TGTGCCAGCAGCTTAAGCAGGGGAACCGGGGAGCTGTTTTTT.

The chain employs TRBV7-3 and TRBJ2-6; no reliable D call. The V gene lost 5 bases and the J gene lost 0 bases, with 11 bases spanning the gap. The CDR3 length is 16 residues. Germline V CDR1 and CDR2: SGHTA, FQGTGA. The CDR3 DNA reads TGTGCCAGCAGCCCCCCCGGGTACTCTGGGGCCAACGTCCTGACTTTC. It is translated as CASSPPGYSGANVLTF.

The rearrangement uses TRBV10-2 and TRBJ2-1; the match to TRBD2 covers 7 bases. The germline V gene has CDR1 WSHSY and CDR2 SAAADI. Trimming at V came to 7 bases and at J to 5 bases, leaving 8 bases not matched to a gene. The CDR3 is 14 residues long. CDR3 in DNA: TGCGCCAGCAAACTTCTAGCGGAAAACAATGAGCAGTTCTTC. Its translation: CASKLLAENNEQFF.

This sequence joins TRBV6-5 and TRBJ1-6; 8 nucleotides agree with TRBD1. The V and J ends lost 7 bases and 10 bases, in that order; junction bases with no gene match: 3. Germline CDR1 is MNHEY and CDR2 is SVGAGI. The CDR3 extends over 12 amino acids. Here the CDR3 reads CASTTGGSPLHF. CDR3 nucleotides: TGTGCCAGCACCACAGGGGGATCACCCCTCCACTTT.

The J gene is TRBJ1-2, the V gene TRBV20-1; D perhaps matches TRBD1 (5 bases). This CDR3 contains 11 residues. Per germline, CDR1 DFQATT and CDR2 SNEGSKA (reference sequence). Between the trimmed V and J ends, which lost 6 bases and 2 bases, there was a span of 7 bases. The CDR3, as DNA: TGCAGTGCCCCAGGGAACTATGGCTACACCTTC. Amino acids: CSAPGNYGYTF.

The rearrangement links TRBV11-1 to TRBJ2-1; 10 positions match TRBD2. Per the germline V gene, CDR1 is SGHAT and CDR2 is FQDESV (reference sequence). The CDR3 runs to 15 residues. Trimming removed 4 bases from V and 4 bases from J; junction bases left unmatched: 4. The CDR3, as DNA: TGTGCCAGCAGCTACGGACTAGCGGATTACAATGAGCAGTTCTTC. Translating gives CASSYGLADYNEQFF.

This chain joins TRBV10-1 and TRBJ2-3; no definite D call. Germline lookup yields CDR1 WNHNN and CDR2 SYGVQD (reference sequence). V gave up 3 bases and J gave up 4 bases, with 14 bases separating them. This CDR3 is built from 15 residues. The CDR3 DNA sequence: TGCGCCAGCAGTGATATCTCCGCCACGGCAGATACGCAGTATTTT. Translated, it gives CASSDISATADTQYF.

This sequence joins TRBV7-2 and TRBJ2-7; no reliable D call. Germline V CDR1 and CDR2: SGHTA, FQGNSA. The CDR3 sequence is 14 residues long. The ends were cut back, 1 base at V and 3 bases at J, with 10 bases in the middle. The CDR3 DNA reads as TGTGCCAGCAGCTTAGGACTCGGGTTCTACGAGCAGTACTTC. Its protein product is CASSLGLGFYEQYF. Full variable domain (rest looked up from reference TRBV7-2 and TRBJ2-7): GAGVSQSPSNKVTEKGKDVELRCDPISGHTALYWYRQSLGQGLEFLIYFQGNSAPDKSGLPSDRFSAERTGGSVSTLTIQRTQQEDSAVYLCASSLGLGFYEQYFGPGTRLTVT.

This chain links TRBV7-2 with TRBJ1-5; D perhaps matches TRBD1 (6 bases). The CDR3 is 15 amino acids. V lost 3 bases and J lost 4, with 13 bases in between. Germline assignment: CDR1 SGHTA and CDR2 FQGNSA. The CDR3 reads CASSLNGGPNQPQHF. The DNA of the CDR3 is TGTGCCAGCAGCTTGAACGGGGGGCCAAATCAGCCCCAGCATTTT.

The rearrangement links TRBV7-2 to TRBJ1-2, with 9 bases matching TRBD1. Germline V CDR1 and CDR2: SGHTA, FQGNSA. The CDR3 sequence is 15 residues long. V dropped 10 bases and J dropped 3; count of bases not matched to a gene: 12. CDR3 in amino acids: CATPPGQGGYYGYTF. The CDR3 DNA follows: TGTGCCACCCCGCCGGGACAGGGAGGATACTATGGCTACACCTTC.

The chain is built from TRBV11-2 and TRBJ2-7, with TRBD2 as a possible D gene (5 bases). Germline CDR1 SGHAT, CDR2 FQNNGV. This CDR3 contains 14 residues. The V end was cut by 1 base, the J end by 0 bases, with 7 bases between. In DNA, the CDR3 is TGTGCCAGCAGCTTAGTGGGGAGCTCCTACGAGCAGTACTTC. This gives the protein CASSLVGSSYEQYF.